Below are 5 T cell receptor beta chains sequenced from a single sample in a study of shared clonotypes between healthy human individuals. TCRdb's table, derived via immunoSEQ multiplex PCR, lists solely in-frame clones and lacks some. Of nearly 1,000,000 clones listed, approximately 76% are singletons. Sequenced input: memory CD4+ T cells sorted from blood. Subset defined: CD45RA-negative fraction. The receptors shown here come from a man younger than 30 in good health.

The chain recombines TRBV2 with TRBJ2-3; TRBD2 agrees at 10 bases. Trimming cost V 1 base and J 5 bases; bases outside gene matches: 3. This CDR3 is 15 amino acids long. Germline values: CDR1 SNHLY, CDR2 FYNNEI. The CDR3 loop reads CASSEVLAGEDTQYF. For the CDR3, the DNA is TGTGCCAGCAGTGAAGTTCTAGCGGGGGAAGATACGCAGTATTTT.

The chain carries TRBV28 and TRBJ2-7, with a possible D match to TRBD1 (6 bases). The germline gives CDR1 MDHEN, CDR2 SYDVKM. V was pared by 2 bases and J by 1 base, with 12 bases between. The CDR3 is 15 residues long. The CDR3 loop reads CASSLPSGQSYEQYF. CDR3 nucleotide sequence: TGTGCCAGCAGTTTACCCTCGGGACAATCCTACGAGCAGTACTTC.

This clone was picked up one time. The chain combines TRBV27 with TRBJ1-2; D gene ambiguous. V was trimmed by 5 bases and J by 5 bases, leaving 12 bases between them. The germline gives CDR1 MNHEY, CDR2 SMNVEV (reference sequence). CDR3 length: 13 residues. For the CDR3, the DNA is TGTGCCAGCAGTGCCTCCGGGGTATATGGCTACACCTTC. Protein product: CASSASGVYGYTF.

The rearrangement uses TRBV4-1 and TRBJ1-2, with TRBD1 identical over 7 bases. Germline V gives CDR1 MGHRA, CDR2 YSYEKL. After removal of 1 base from V and 8 bases from J, the junction contained 13 bases not matched to a gene. The CDR3 is made up of 16 amino acids. CDR3 in DNA: TGCGCCAGCAGCCAAGTCCACCAGACAGGGAGTCTAGGCTACACCTTC. Encoded protein: CASSQVHQTGSLGYTF.

The chain is built from TRBV6-1 and TRBJ1-5, with 7 bases identical to TRBD1. Losses at the gene ends were 2 bases for V and 1 base for J; bases not matched to a gene: 14. CDR1 is MNHNS and CDR2 is SASEGT in the germline V gene. This CDR3 is 19 amino acids long. The CDR3 DNA follows: TGTGCCAGCAGTGAAATGGGCCAGGGACAGCTGAGGAGCAATCAGCCCCAGCATTTT. Encoded protein: CASSEMGQGQLRSNQPQHF.